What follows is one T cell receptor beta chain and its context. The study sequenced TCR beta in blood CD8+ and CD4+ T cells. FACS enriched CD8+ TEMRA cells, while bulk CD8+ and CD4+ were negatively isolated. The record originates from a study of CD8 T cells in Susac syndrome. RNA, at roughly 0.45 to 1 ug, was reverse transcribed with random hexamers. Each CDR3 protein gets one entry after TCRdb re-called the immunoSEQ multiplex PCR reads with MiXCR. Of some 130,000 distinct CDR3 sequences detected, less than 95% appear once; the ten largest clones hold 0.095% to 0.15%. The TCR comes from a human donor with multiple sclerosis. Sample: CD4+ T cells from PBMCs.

The CDR3: CASSQRETQYF. Here the CDR3 DNA reads TGTGCCAGCAGCCAGAGGGAGACCCAGTACTTC. The chain uses TRBV3-1 and TRBJ2-5; D is undetermined. Germline loops: CDR1 LGHDT, CDR2 YNNKEL (reference sequence). The CDR3 contains 11 residues. The V gene lost 3 bases and the J gene lost 5 bases, with 4 bases spanning the gap.